These T cell receptor beta chains were read from a single sample in a study of T-cell reconstitution after alpha-beta-depleted transplantation in children. TCRdb passed the PCR reads through MiXCR, listing each CDR3 protein once. The sample lists hundreds of thousands of distinct CDR3 sequences, approximately 22% occurring once. Sequenced material: PBMCs, mostly from graft donor cells, taken 360 days after TCRalphabeta/CD19-depleted stem cell transplant. The receptors originated from a boy younger than two who had a stem cell transplant for acute myeloid leukemia, so the T cells may come from the graft donor. CDR3s include the opening cysteine and the closing phenylalanine or tryptophan. The order of the fields is CDR3 protein, CDR3 DNA, D gene, J gene, clone size, V gene. A D gene is named only where the DNA matches it firmly. Where a row states a size, it is once, few, many or the class of an expanded clone; other rows omit it.

CASSWRQGGEQFF TGTGCCAGCAGCTGGAGGCAGGGTGGGGAGCAGTTCTTC - TRBJ2-1 - TRBV7-9
CASSPSFPGVGGQETQYF TGTGCCAGCAGCCCCTCCTTCCCGGGGGTTGGGGGTCAAGAGACCCAGTACTTC - TRBJ2-5 - TRBV11-2
CASSLVANPRGETQYF TGTGCCAGCAGCTTAGTGGCTAACCCGAGGGGAGAGACCCAGTACTTC - TRBJ2-5 - TRBV7-2
CASSFTGTGNTEAFF TGCGCCAGCAGCTTTACCGGGACGGGGAACACTGAAGCTTTCTTT - TRBJ1-1 many TRBV5-1
CASSLAGEDTEAFF TGTGCCAGCAGCTTGGCTGGGGAAGACACTGAAGCTTTCTTT - TRBJ1-1 many TRBV5-4
CASSYSIEETQYF TGTGCCAGCAGTTACTCGATCGAAGAGACCCAGTACTTC - TRBJ2-5 few TRBV6-5
CASSSPTFPSLGANVLTF TGTGCCAGCAGCTCCCCGACATTCCCGTCTCTTGGGGCCAACGTCCTGACTTTC - TRBJ2-6 - TRBV11-2
CSARQGPREAYGYTF TGCAGTGCTCGACAGGGGCCAAGGGAGGCCTATGGCTACACCTTC TRBD1 TRBJ1-2 few TRBV20-1
CASSEYFAGIRELYF TGTGCCAGCAGTGAATATTTCGCCGGGATAAGGGAACTGTACTTC - TRBJ2-7 - TRBV25-1
CSLEYTQYF TGCAGCTTGGAATATACGCAGTATTTT - TRBJ2-3 many TRBV29-1
CSAREPGQGNSPLHF TGCAGTGCTCGAGAACCGGGACAGGGAAATTCACCCCTCCACTTT TRBD1 TRBJ1-6 many TRBV20-1
CASSHRLAGGQEKYYNEQFF TGTGCCAGCAGCCATAGACTAGCGGGGGGGCAGGAGAAGTACTACAATGAGCAGTTCTTC TRBD2 TRBJ2-1 many TRBV11-2
CASSYGGPTFF TGTGCCAGCAGTTACGGGGGGCCGACGTTCTTC - TRBJ2-1 few TRBV6-6
CASTSGGEAFF TGTGCCAGCACCTCTGGGGGGGAGGCTTTCTTT - TRBJ1-1 - TRBV12-3/TRBV12-4
CASSVRGETQYF TGTGCCAGCAGCGTCAGGGGAGAGACCCAGTACTTC - TRBJ2-5 few TRBV2
CASSVGGEPYEQYF TGTGCCAGCAGCGTAGGGGGGGAACCCTACGAGCAGTACTTC - TRBJ2-7 - TRBV9
CASSQRNRGRTAEAFF TGTGCCAGCAGTCAACGTAACAGGGGGCGTACAGCTGAAGCTTTCTTT TRBD1 TRBJ1-1 - TRBV12-3/TRBV12-4
CATSSGRTNEKLFF TGTGCCACCAGCAGTGGACGGACAAATGAAAAACTGTTTTTT - TRBJ1-4 few TRBV15
CASRSTYGNYNEQFF TGTGCCAGCAGGTCTACCTACGGGAACTACAATGAGCAGTTCTTC - TRBJ2-1 - TRBV12-3/TRBV12-4
CSARGRSPYEQYF TGCAGTGCTCGGGGACGAAGCCCCTACGAGCAGTACTTC - TRBJ2-7 - TRBV20-1
CSASARDRVGSGELFF TGCAGTGCTAGCGCCCGGGACAGGGTAGGATCCGGGGAGCTGTTTTTT TRBD1 TRBJ2-2 few TRBV20-1
CASSVVGTGKTDTQYF TGTGCCAGCAGCGTAGTGGGGACAGGGAAGACGGATACGCAGTATTTT TRBD1 TRBJ2-3 - TRBV9
CASSYLTGGGSPLHF TGTGCCAGCAGTTACCTGACAGGGGGCGGTTCACCCCTCCACTTT TRBD1 TRBJ1-6 many TRBV6-5
CATGLAGGRERDTQYF TGTGCCACCGGACTAGCGGGGGGCCGTGAAAGAGATACGCAGTATTTT TRBD2 TRBJ2-3 - TRBV6-4
CASSSAGTGTNIQYF TGTGCCAGTAGTTCAGCCGGGACAGGTACAAACATTCAGTACTTC TRBD1 TRBJ2-4 - TRBV19
CASSSDRAGEKLFF TGTGCCAGCAGCTCGGACAGGGCGGGTGAAAAACTGTTTTTT TRBD1 TRBJ1-4 - TRBV5-6
CASKAGAGNEQFF TGTGCCAGCAAAGCGGGGGCGGGGAATGAGCAGTTCTTC TRBD2 TRBJ2-1 many TRBV12-3/TRBV12-4
CASSLVGAHEQYF TGTGCCAGCAGTTTAGTGGGGGCCCACGAGCAGTACTTC - TRBJ2-7 few TRBV12-3/TRBV12-4
CSAHRTSGGDTQYF TGCAGTGCCCACCGGACTAGCGGGGGTGATACGCAGTATTTT TRBD2 TRBJ2-3 few TRBV20-1
CAIGGRGDGYTF TGTGCCATCGGGGGGAGAGGGGATGGCTACACCTTC - TRBJ1-2 many TRBV10-3
CASRLGRGTYEQYF TGTGCCAGCAGGCTGGGGAGGGGAACATACGAGCAGTACTTC TRBD2 TRBJ2-7 few TRBV7-2
CASGPAYEQYF TGTGCCAGCGGGCCAGCCTACGAGCAGTACTTC - TRBJ2-7 - TRBV3-1
CASERTGFTEAFF TGTGCCAGCGAACGAACAGGTTTCACTGAAGCTTTCTTT - TRBJ1-1 - TRBV6-6
CASSDSPGETQYF TGTGCCAGCAGTGACTCGCCGGGAGAGACCCAGTACTTC - TRBJ2-5 - TRBV6-4
CASSFLAGWNEQFF TGTGCCAGCAGCTTTTTAGCGGGTTGGAATGAGCAGTTCTTC TRBD2 TRBJ2-1 - TRBV7-2
CSVRNRAGDTDTQYF TGCAGCGTCCGCAACAGGGCGGGAGACACAGATACGCAGTATTTT - TRBJ2-3 - TRBV29-1
CASSPQGALSGNTIYF TGTGCCAGCAGTCCCCAGGGGGCCCTTTCTGGAAACACCATATATTTT TRBD1 TRBJ1-3 many TRBV12-3/TRBV12-4
CASSVREETQYF TGTGCCAGCAGCGTCCGAGAGGAGACCCAGTACTTC - TRBJ2-5 - TRBV9
CASSSHGRLNQPQHF TGTGCCAGCAGCTCCCATGGACGGCTCAATCAGCCCCAGCATTTT - TRBJ1-5 many TRBV7-6
CASSGWETSYNEQFF TGTGCCAGCAGTGGGTGGGAGACCAGCTACAATGAGCAGTTCTTC - TRBJ2-1 - TRBV25-1
CASSLGWGRANTEAFF TGTGCCAGCAGCTTAGGTTGGGGTAGAGCGAACACTGAAGCTTTCTTT - TRBJ1-1 - TRBV7-2
CASSSRLGRLWIGTF TGTGCCAGCAGTTCTCGTCTGGGCCGCCTATGGATAGGCACCTTC - TRBJ1-2 few TRBV12-3/TRBV12-4
CSVEGGGRDTQYF TGCAGCGTTGAAGGCGGGGGGCGGGATACGCAGTATTTT TRBD2 TRBJ2-3 once TRBV29-1
CSAQRLGRMGEQYF TGCAGTGCCCAAAGGCTTGGCAGAATGGGCGAGCAGTACTTC - TRBJ2-7 - TRBV20-1
CASSRNGTLSYEQYF TGTGCCAGCAGTCGAAACGGGACGCTTTCCTACGAGCAGTACTTC - TRBJ2-7 few TRBV7-9
CASSSTVDADTQYF TGCGCCAGCAGCTCGACAGTGGATGCAGATACGCAGTATTTT - TRBJ2-3 many TRBV5-1
CSGIPGHQPRQETQYF TGCAGCGGAATTCCGGGACACCAGCCGAGGCAAGAGACCCAGTACTTC - TRBJ2-5 many TRBV29-1
CSATEARDTEAFF TGCAGTGCTACAGAGGCTCGGGACACTGAAGCTTTCTTT - TRBJ1-1 - TRBV20-1
CAISGTETNGYTF TGTGCCATCAGTGGGACAGAGACTAATGGCTACACCTTC - TRBJ1-2 - TRBV10-3
CASTPLPWEDVYGYTF TGTGCCAGCACCCCTCTCCCGTGGGAGGATGTCTATGGCTACACCTTC - TRBJ1-2 - TRBV6-1
CSALIQGAGTEKLFF TGCAGTGCTCTAATACAGGGGGCTGGGACGGAAAAACTGTTTTTT TRBD1 TRBJ1-4 few TRBV20-1
CASSRGHGYTF TGTGCCAGCAGTCGCGGGCATGGCTACACCTTC - TRBJ1-2 - TRBV25-1